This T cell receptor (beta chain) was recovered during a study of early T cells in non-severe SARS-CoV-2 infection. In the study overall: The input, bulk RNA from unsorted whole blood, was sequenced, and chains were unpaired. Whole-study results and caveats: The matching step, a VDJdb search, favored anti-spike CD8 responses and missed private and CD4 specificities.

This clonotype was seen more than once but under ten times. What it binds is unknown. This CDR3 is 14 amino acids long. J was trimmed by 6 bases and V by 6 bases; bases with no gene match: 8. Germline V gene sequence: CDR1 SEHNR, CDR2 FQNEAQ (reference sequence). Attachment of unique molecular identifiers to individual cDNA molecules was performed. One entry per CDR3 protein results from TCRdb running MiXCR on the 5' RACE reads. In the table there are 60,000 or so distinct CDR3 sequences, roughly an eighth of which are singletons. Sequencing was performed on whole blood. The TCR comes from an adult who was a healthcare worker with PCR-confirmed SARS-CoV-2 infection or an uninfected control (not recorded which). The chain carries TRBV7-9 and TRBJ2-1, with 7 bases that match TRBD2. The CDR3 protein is CASRSPRTSNEQFF. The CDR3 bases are TGTGCCAGCAGATCCCCGAGGACTAGCAATGAGCAGTTCTTC.